The 3 T cell receptor beta chains below all came from one sample that was sequenced in a study of blood T cells in healthy people across ages. Combining a sample-barcoded 5' primer with a J-beta primer mix, a second PCR ran for 7 to 11 cycles. TCRdb re-called the 5' RACE reads with MiXCR, one entry per CDR3 protein. Of under 1,100,000 distinct CDR3 sequences listed, 20% to 25% are singletons. These data were also reused for a study on T cells of mothers and their children.

The source material was blood. These receptors were collected from a girl aged 2 to 10 in good health.

This clonotype was counted a few times. J is TRBJ2-3 and V is TRBV29-1; D may be TRBD1 or TRBD2 (6 bases each). The CDR3 extends over 16 amino acids. Germline V lookup: CDR1 SQVTM, CDR2 ANQGSEA. Between the trimmed V and J ends, which lost 7 bases and 1 base, there was a span of 21 bases. The CDR3 loop is CSERGDAEGGTDTQYF. The CDR3 nucleotides are TGCAGCGAAAGGGGGGACGCCGAAGGGGGCACAGATACGCAGTATTTT.

This clonotype turned up a few times. The CDR3 nucleotides are TGTGCCAGCCATAGGGGGCTGAGCTATGGCTACACCTTC. It translates to CASHRGLSYGYTF. The chain recombines TRBV12-3 or TRBV12-4 with TRBJ1-2; the match to TRBD1 covers 7 bases. The CDR3 spans 13 residues. V dropped 8 bases and J dropped 4; count of bases not matched to a gene: 7.

Only a few counts were recorded for this clonotype. The rearrangement links TRBV5-6 to TRBJ2-1; no reliable D call. Gene TRBJ2-7 matches the end of the DNA better, so the J call may be wrong. Per the germline V gene, CDR1 is SGHDT and CDR2 is YYEEEE. This CDR3 comprises 16 residues. CDR3 bases: TGTGCCAGCAGCTCGCGGATGACGGATGACCCCTACGAGCAGTACTTC. It encodes CASSSRMTDDPYEQYF.